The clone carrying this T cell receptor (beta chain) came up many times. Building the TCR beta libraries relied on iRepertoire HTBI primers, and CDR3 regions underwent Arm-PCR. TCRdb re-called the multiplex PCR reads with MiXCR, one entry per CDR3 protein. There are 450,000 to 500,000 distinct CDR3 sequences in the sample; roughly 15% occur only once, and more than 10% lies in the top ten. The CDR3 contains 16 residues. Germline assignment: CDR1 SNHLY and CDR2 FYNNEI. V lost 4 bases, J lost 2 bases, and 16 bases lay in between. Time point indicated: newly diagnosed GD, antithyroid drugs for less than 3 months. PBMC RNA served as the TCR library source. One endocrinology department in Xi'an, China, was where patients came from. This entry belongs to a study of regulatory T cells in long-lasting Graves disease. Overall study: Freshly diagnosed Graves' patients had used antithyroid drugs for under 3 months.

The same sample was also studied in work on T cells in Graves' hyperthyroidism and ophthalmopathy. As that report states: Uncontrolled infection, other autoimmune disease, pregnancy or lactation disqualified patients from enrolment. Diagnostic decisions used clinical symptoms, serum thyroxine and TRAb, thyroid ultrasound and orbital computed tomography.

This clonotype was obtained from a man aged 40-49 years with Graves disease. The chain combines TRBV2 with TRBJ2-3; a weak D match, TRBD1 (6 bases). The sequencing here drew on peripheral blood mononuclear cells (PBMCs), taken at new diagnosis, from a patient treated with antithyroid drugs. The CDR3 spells CASSVLSGAPTDTQYF. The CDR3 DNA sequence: TGTGCCAGCAGTGTACTTTCAGGGGCGCCCACAGATACGCAGTATTTT.